This TCR beta chain was recovered during a study of T-cell reconstitution after alpha-beta-depleted transplantation in children. This sample's TCRbeta library carried unique molecular identifier barcodes. TCRdb recomputed calls from the PCR reads with MiXCR, one row per CDR3 protein. The sample includes hundreds of thousands of distinct CDR3 sequences, around 12% of them seen just once. This clonotype was counted at least ten times. The CDR3 is 16 residues long. Germline values: CDR1 KGHSH, CDR2 LQKENI. V trimming: 4 bases; J trimming: 10 bases; junction bases outside the gene matches: 12. The V and J genes are TRBV18 and TRBJ2-1, with 11 nucleotides matching TRBD2. Sequenced material: PBMCs, taken before TCRalphabeta/CD19-depleted stem cell transplant. The receptor was isolated from a girl under 10 years old with congenital amegakaryocytic thrombocytopenia, due to receive a stem cell transplant. Here the CDR3 reads CASSLPISGRAREQFF. The CDR3 DNA reads TGTGCCAGCTCACTTCCGATTAGCGGGAGGGCTCGGGAGCAGTTCTTC.